This entry lists 27 T cell receptor beta chains sequenced from one sample in a study of T cell responses to AZD1222 COVID-19 vaccine. TCRdb keeps only in-frame clones here, not all; method: immunoSEQ multiplex PCR. The profile shows 75,000 to 100,000 clones, about 90% of them singletons. The sample here was peripheral blood, taken on day 0 of MenACWY control vaccination. These TCRs come from an adult in good health.

The chain joins TRBV20-1 to TRBJ2-5; 14 bases agree with TRBD2. This CDR3 is built from 16 residues. J was trimmed by 4 bases and V by 3 bases; bases with no gene match: 7. Per the germline V gene, CDR1 is DFQATT and CDR2 is SNEGSKA (reference sequence). Here the CDR3 reads CSASLTSGGVLETQYF. The CDR3 region has the DNA TGCAGTGCTAGTTTGACTAGCGGGGGGGTATTAGAGACCCAGTACTTC.

The chain uses TRBV18 and TRBJ2-1; no reliable D call. Deletions cut 4 bases from V and 5 bases from J, with 9 bases between. Germline V CDR1 and CDR2: KGHSH, LQKENI. The CDR3 is 13 amino acids. CDR3 loop: CASSLKQNNEQFF. CDR3 nucleotides: TGTGCCAGCTCACTGAAACAGAACAATGAGCAGTTCTTC.

This clone appeared once. The J gene is TRBJ1-1, the V gene TRBV11-1; D remains ambiguous. The CDR3 extends over 14 amino acids. V was pared by 5 bases and J by 1 base, with 11 bases between. From germline, CDR1 is SGHAT and CDR2 FQDESV (reference sequence). The CDR3, as DNA: TGTGCCAGCAGCCAGCTTTACAAGAACACTGAAGCTTTCTTT. It yields the protein CASSQLYKNTEAFF. The full variable domain, its missing parts supplied by reference TRBV11-1 and TRBJ1-1, is EAEVAQSPRYKITEKSQAVAFWCDPISGHATLYWYRQILGQGPELLVQFQDESVVDDSQLPKDRFSAERLKGVDSTLKIQPAELGDSAMYLCASSQLYKNTEAFFGQGTRLTVV.

This clone was detected only once. The chain employs TRBV2 and TRBJ2-2; no clear D. Germline V gene lookup returns CDR1 SNHLY and CDR2 FYNNEI. Trimming took off 4 bases at V and 4 bases at J, with 7 bases between the two ends. The CDR3 covers 13 residues. In nucleotides, the CDR3 is TGTGCCAGCAGTGGACATGTCACCGGGGAGCTGTTTTTT. Its translation: CASSGHVTGELFF. Full variable domain (missing parts from reference TRBV2 and TRBJ2-2): EPEVTQTPSHQVTQMGQEVILRCVPISNHLYFYWYRQILGQKVEFLVSFYNNEISEKSEIFDDQFSVERPDGSNFTLKIRSTKLEDSAMYFCASSGHVTGELFFGEGSRLTVL.

The V gene is TRBV10-3, the J gene TRBJ1-3; D may be TRBD1 (5 bases). Trimming took 6 bases from V and 0 from J, leaving 9 bases between them. The CDR3 spans 14 residues. The V gene's germline CDR1 is ENHRY and CDR2 SYGVKD. CDR3: CAISTGNSGNTIYF. CDR3 in DNA: TGTGCCATCAGCACAGGTAACTCTGGAAACACCATATATTTT.

This clone was seen a single time. The J gene is TRBJ2-1, the V gene TRBV30; a possible D gene is TRBD2 (5 bases). CDR3 length: 12 amino acids. The ends were cut back, 2 bases at V and 9 bases at J, with 11 bases in the middle. The germline CDR1 and CDR2 sequences are GTSNPN and SVGIG (reference sequence). The CDR3 region has the DNA TGTGCCTGGAGTTGGATTGGAGGTGAGCAGTTCTTC. Protein product: CAWSWIGGEQFF.

A few counts support this clone. CDR3 nucleotides: TGTGCCAGCAGTCCCCGTCGGGGGGCCGGTTACGAGCAGTACTTC. Translating gives CASSPRRGAGYEQYF. The chain employs TRBV2 and TRBJ2-7; TRBD2 might be the D (7 bases). Germline loops: CDR1 SNHLY, CDR2 FYNNEI. V was cut by 5 bases and J by 4 bases, with 18 bases left in between. This CDR3 comprises 15 residues. Full variable domain (outside the CDR3, taken from reference TRBV2 and TRBJ2-7): EPEVTQTPSHQVTQMGQEVILRCVPISNHLYFYWYRQILGQKVEFLVSFYNNEISEKSEIFDDQFSVERPDGSNFTLKIRSTKLEDSAMYFCASSPRRGAGYEQYFGPGTRLTVT.

The V and J genes are TRBV30 and TRBJ2-2; TRBD1 might be the D (5 bases). Germline loops: CDR1 GTSNPN, CDR2 SVGIG (reference sequence). V lost 0 bases and J lost 6, with 8 bases in between. The CDR3 is 13 residues long. The CDR3 is CAWSVQVAGELFF. CDR3 bases: TGTGCCTGGAGTGTACAGGTGGCCGGGGAGCTGTTTTTT.

The genes are TRBV6-5 and TRBJ1-2; possibly TRBD1 for D (5 bases). The germline V gene has CDR1 MNHEY and CDR2 SVGAGI. The CDR3 is 13 residues long. The V end lost 0 bases, the J end lost 13 bases, and 15 bases lay between the germline ends. CDR3 in DNA: TGTGCCAGCAGTTACTCTCGGCAGGGAATCACCACCTTC. It specifies CASSYSRQGITTF.

This clone was seen once. The chain joins TRBV2 to TRBJ2-2; D may correspond to TRBD1 or TRBD2 (5 bases each). This CDR3 has 16 amino acids. Germline assignment: CDR1 SNHLY and CDR2 FYNNEI. Trimming cost V 6 bases and J 0 bases, with 14 bases left between them. The CDR3 is CASRAWDASNTGELFF. The CDR3 DNA reads as TGTGCCAGCAGGGCATGGGACGCCTCGAACACCGGGGAGCTGTTTTTT.

This chain joins TRBV28 and TRBJ1-6; D call uncertain. Trimming took 6 bases from V and 8 from J, leaving 23 bases between them. The germline V gene encodes CDR1 MDHEN and CDR2 SYDVKM. This CDR3 has 17 amino acids. The CDR3 reads CASSPLAAPADDSPLHF. The CDR3 DNA follows: TGTGCCAGCAGCCCCCTGGCGGCCCCCGCGGATGATTCACCCCTCCACTTT.

This clone was counted a single time. This chain connects TRBV2 to TRBJ1-2; 7 bases align to TRBD1. Germline V gene data show CDR1 as SNHLY and CDR2 as FYNNEI. The CDR3 is 14 residues long. J lost 0 bases, V lost 8 bases, and 6 bases had no gene match. This chain's CDR3 is CASSPGQANYGYTF. For the CDR3, the DNA is TGTGCCAGCTCCCCCGGACAGGCTAACTATGGCTACACCTTC.

The genes are TRBV5-1 and TRBJ2-2, with 11 bases aligning to TRBD1. CDR3 size: 16 residues. Trimming at V came to 3 bases and at J to 4 bases, leaving 5 bases not matched to a gene. Per the germline V gene, CDR1 is SGHRS and CDR2 is YFSETQ. CDR3 protein: CASSSDRGPGTGELFF. The CDR3 DNA follows: TGCGCCAGCAGCTCGGACAGGGGGCCTGGCACCGGGGAGCTGTTTTTT.

The chain has TRBV7-2 and TRBJ1-1; 7 positions match TRBD1. CDR1 is SGHTA, CDR2 FQGNSA, per germline. The ends lost 5 bases at V and 4 bases at J; junction bases unmatched: 1. This CDR3 comprises 12 residues. This chain's CDR3 is CASSPGGTEAFF. In DNA, the CDR3 is TGTGCCAGCAGCCCAGGGGGCACTGAAGCTTTCTTT.

The gene calls are TRBV6-2 or TRBV6-3 and TRBJ1-5; D is ambiguous. The CDR3 covers 18 residues. V was cut by 0 bases and J by 1 base, with 16 bases left in between. The germline V gene encodes CDR1 MNHEY and CDR2 SVGEGT. The CDR3 spells CASSYSYRADLSNQPQHF. CDR3 coding DNA: TGTGCCAGCAGTTACTCTTATCGGGCAGACCTCAGCAATCAGCCCCAGCATTTT.

The chain uses TRBV4-1 and TRBJ2-3; TRBD2 agrees at 8 bases. The CDR3 consists of 18 residues. V gave up 0 bases and J gave up 1 base; unmatched junction bases: 9. CDR1 is MGHRA, CDR2 YSYEKL, per germline. CDR3 bases: TGCGCCAGCAGCCAAGAGAGGGTGCGGGGGGACCGCACAGATACGCAGTATTTT. It translates to CASSQERVRGDRTDTQYF.

The J gene is TRBJ1-2, the V gene TRBV19; TRBD1 agrees at 7 bases. CDR3 size: 14 residues. V shed 6 bases and J 6 bases; nucleotides not matched to a gene: 10. The germline V gene encodes CDR1 LNHDA and CDR2 SQIVND (reference sequence). CDR3 DNA: TGTGCCAGTAGGGGGACAGTTGGCTTGAATGGCTACACCTTC. Encoded protein: CASRGTVGLNGYTF.

The rearrangement uses TRBV4-2 and TRBJ1-1; D gene ambiguous. Per germline, CDR1 LGHNA and CDR2 YNFKEQ. V was trimmed by 0 bases and J by 4 bases, leaving 9 bases between them. CDR3 size: 14 residues. CDR3 residues: CASSQDLAATEAFF. CDR3 bases: TGTGCCAGCAGCCAAGATCTCGCAGCCACTGAAGCTTTCTTT.

V gene TRBV6-4 combines with J gene TRBJ1-1; D remains unclear. Trimming shortened V by 4 bases and J by 5 bases, and 11 bases separated the two germline ends. CDR3 length: 13 residues. The germline V gene encodes CDR1 MRHNA and CDR2 SNTAGT. CDR3 sequence reads: CASSVSQSTEAFF. CDR3 coding DNA: TGTGCCAGCAGTGTCTCGCAGTCTACTGAAGCTTTCTTT.

The CDR3 bases are TGTGCCAGCAGTTCAGGTGTGGAGCAGCCCCAGCATTTT. It codes for CASSSGVEQPQHF. The gene calls are TRBV28 and TRBJ1-5; D gene ambiguous. Deletions cut 4 bases from V and 7 bases from J, with 11 bases between. Per germline, CDR1 MDHEN and CDR2 SYDVKM. The CDR3 sequence is 13 residues long.

CDR3 nucleotides: TGTGCTAGTGGTCCGAGGGACGGACAAGAGACCCAGTACTTC. It codes for CASGPRDGQETQYF. V and J are TRBV12-5 and TRBJ2-5, with D perhaps TRBD1 or TRBD2 (5 bases each). V lost 5 bases and J 2 bases, leaving 12 bases between the germline ends. CDR1 is LGHNT, CDR2 FRNRAP, per germline. The CDR3 sequence is 14 residues long.

The J gene is TRBJ1-6, the V gene TRBV6-5; D gene uncertain. V was cut by 0 bases and J by 8 bases, with 8 bases left in between. The CDR3 has 14 amino acids. Germline V gene lookup returns CDR1 MNHEY and CDR2 SVGAGI. CDR3 nucleotides: TGTGCCAGCAGTTACTCAGGGCGGCATTCACCCCTCCACTTT. As protein: CASSYSGRHSPLHF.

This chain connects TRBV6-1 to TRBJ2-7, with D perhaps TRBD1 or TRBD2 (6 bases each). The CDR3 runs to 19 residues. The V and J ends lost 3 bases and 8 bases respectively, with 32 bases between them. Germline V gene data show CDR1 as MNHNS and CDR2 as SASEGT. Here the CDR3 DNA reads TGTGCCAGCAGTGATGTGGGGGGTAGGGGGTGGTCCCCAGCCCGGAAGCAGTACTTC. Its translation: CASSDVGGRGWSPARKQYF.

J is TRBJ2-7 and V is TRBV5-4; D gene unclear. CDR3 size: 14 residues. V shed 0 bases and J shed 6 bases, with 13 bases lying between them. CDR1 and CDR2 (germline): SGHNT, YYREEE (reference sequence). The CDR3 region is CASSLELTSGEQYF. CDR3 DNA: TGTGCCAGCAGCTTGGAGTTGACTTCGGGCGAGCAGTACTTC. Using reference TRBV5-4 and TRBJ2-7 for the parts outside the CDR3, the full variable domain is ETGVTQSPTHLIKTRGQQVTLRCSSQSGHNTVSWYQQALGQGPQFIFQYYREEENGRGNFPPRFSGLQFPNYSSELNVNALELDDSALYLCASSLELTSGEQYFGPGTRLTVT.

The CDR3 DNA reads TGCGCCAGCAGTCTCGGGACCGGAGGCACAGATACGCAGTATTTT. Its protein product is CASSLGTGGTDTQYF. This chain uses TRBV5-1 with TRBJ2-3, with D possibly being TRBD1 or TRBD2 (5 bases each). This CDR3 region has 15 residues. V lost 5 bases, J lost 1 base, and 14 bases lay in between. CDR1 and CDR2 (germline): SGHRS, YFSETQ.

J is TRBJ2-4 and V is TRBV7-2; 9 bases line up with TRBD1. This CDR3 has 15 residues. V shed 3 bases, J shed 6 bases, and the junction held 6 bases outside the gene matches. Germline lookup yields CDR1 SGHTA and CDR2 FQGNSA. The CDR3 DNA is TGTGCCAGCAGCTTCTACAGGGGGCTCGGAAACATTCAGTACTTC. This gives the protein CASSFYRGLGNIQYF.

The chain links TRBV9 to TRBJ2-1; D possibly corresponds to TRBD2 (6 bases). The germline V and J ends were trimmed by 0 bases and 10 bases, with 14 bases remaining between them. This CDR3 has 14 amino acids. CDR1 is SGDLS, CDR2 YYNGEE, per germline. The CDR3 DNA follows: TGTGCCAGCAGCGTAGGGGTAGAGGCGGGAGAGCAGTTCTTC. Translated: CASSVGVEAGEQFF.